The 27 T cell receptor beta chains below come from one sample, sequenced in a study of T cells in localized non-small cell lung cancer. Sequencing used immunoSEQ multiplex PCR; TCRdb keeps in-frame clones, though not all of them. The sample records under 55,000 clones, over 70% being singletons. This specimen was PBMCs, taken before any cancer treatment. Receptor source: a woman between 35 and 75 years old with stage II lung adenocarcinoma.

This chain joins TRBV7-2 and TRBJ2-7; D remains unclear. Trimming removed 0 bases from V and 2 bases from J, with 5 bases in between. The CDR3 has 13 residues. Germline CDR1 SGHTA, CDR2 FQGNSA. CDR3 sequence: CASSLAGTYEQYF. In DNA form, the CDR3 reads TGTGCCAGCAGCTTAGCAGGGACCTACGAGCAGTACTTC.

This chain uses TRBV5-1 with TRBJ1-2; tentatively, D is TRBD1 (6 bases). V was shortened by 1 base and J by 4 bases, with 23 bases between the two germline ends. CDR3 length: 18 residues. Germline values: CDR1 SGHRS, CDR2 YFSETQ. CDR3 in DNA: TGCGCCAGCAGCTTGAACCCCGGTTCAGGGGATTCTTTCTATGGCTACACCTTC. Its translation: CASSLNPGSGDSFYGYTF.

Written as DNA, the CDR3 is TGTGCCAGCAGCTCATTACTACAGGGCATCTGGGCCAACGTCCTGACTTTC. Translating it yields CASSSLLQGIWANVLTF. The rearrangement links TRBV5-5 to TRBJ2-6, with D perhaps matching TRBD1 (6 bases). The CDR3 has 17 residues. The germline V gene encodes CDR1 SGHKS and CDR2 YYEKEE (reference sequence). Trimming pared 3 bases from V and 5 bases from J, leaving 18 bases between.

The chain joins TRBV28 to TRBJ2-3, with a weak D call TRBD1 (6 bases). The V and J ends lost 2 bases and 5 bases respectively, with 11 bases between them. This CDR3 is built from 14 residues. Germline V gene lookup returns CDR1 MDHEN and CDR2 SYDVKM. Here the CDR3 reads CASSLGQGIDTQYF. The CDR3 nucleotides read TGTGCCAGCAGTTTAGGGCAGGGGATAGATACGCAGTATTTT.

As to this clone: Compared with germline, one end of the junction differs, possibly owing to a read error. The V call is TRBV7-7, the J call TRBJ2-5; D is possibly TRBD1 or TRBD2 (5 bases each). This CDR3 has 16 residues. Germline lookup yields CDR1 SSHAT and CDR2 FNYEAQ (reference sequence). The CDR3 protein is CASSLGQARGQETQYF. Written as DNA, the CDR3 is TGTGCTAGCAGCTTAGGGCAGGCGAGGGGACAAGAGACCCAGTACTTC.

The chain uses TRBV4-3 and TRBJ2-3; D call uncertain. CDR1 and CDR2 (germline): LGHNA, YSLEER. V was pared by 0 bases and J by 3 bases, with 7 bases between. The CDR3 runs to 14 residues. The DNA of the CDR3 is TGCGCCAGCAGCCAAGATAGCCGAACAGATACGCAGTATTTT. This sequence encodes CASSQDSRTDTQYF.

The chain joins TRBV6-6 to TRBJ2-2, with D tentatively TRBD1 or TRBD2 (6 bases each). The germline gives CDR1 MNHNY, CDR2 SVGAGI (reference sequence). Between the trimmed V and J ends, which lost 4 bases and 6 bases, there was a span of 15 bases. This CDR3 spans 15 amino acids. CDR3: CASSFPLRGAGELFF. The CDR3 bases are TGTGCCAGCAGTTTCCCCCTAAGGGGGGCCGGGGAGCTGTTTTTT.

The chain joins TRBV28 to TRBJ2-3, with 12 bases lining up with TRBD2. The CDR3 is made up of 15 amino acids. Germline CDR1 MDHEN, CDR2 SYDVKM. V trimming: 5 bases; J trimming: 4 bases; junction bases outside the gene matches: 4. CDR3 in amino acids: CASSLGTSGSDTQYF. The CDR3 nucleotides are TGTGCCAGCAGTCTCGGGACTAGCGGGTCAGATACGCAGTATTTT.

V usage is TRBV29-1 and J usage is TRBJ1-5; D unclear. Trimming removed 4 bases from V and 3 bases from J, with 7 bases in between. The CDR3 loop spans 12 amino acids. Germline CDR1 reads SQVTM; CDR2 reads ANQGSEA. CDR3 nucleotide sequence: TGCAGCGTTGCCTCCCTCAATCAGCCCCAGCATTTT. This codes for CSVASLNQPQHF.

The V gene is TRBV19, the J gene TRBJ1-5; D not certain. Germline CDR1 LNHDA, CDR2 SQIVND (reference sequence). This CDR3 is 15 amino acids long. Trimming pared 1 base from V and 1 base from J, leaving 8 bases between. CDR3 coding DNA: TGTGCCAGTAGTATAGGTCCCGGGAGCAATCAGCCCCAGCATTTT. Protein sequence: CASSIGPGSNQPQHF.

The V and J genes are TRBV18 and TRBJ2-1, with 11 bases matching TRBD1. The germline V gene encodes CDR1 KGHSH and CDR2 LQKENI. There are 15 residues in the CDR3. Trimming removed 6 bases from V and 3 bases from J; junction bases left unmatched: 4. This CDR3 is CASSPGTGGYNEQFF. The CDR3, as DNA: TGTGCCAGCTCCCCTGGGACAGGGGGCTACAATGAGCAGTTCTTC.

V and J are TRBV19 and TRBJ1-5; 9 bases agree with TRBD1. Losses at the gene ends were 4 bases for V and 4 bases for J; bases not matched to a gene: 8. Germline assignment: CDR1 LNHDA and CDR2 SQIVND (reference sequence). The CDR3 covers 16 residues. For the CDR3, the DNA is TGTGCCAGTAGTACTTCGGACAGGGGCCGGAATCAGCCCCAGCATTTT. The encoded protein is CASSTSDRGRNQPQHF.

The chain carries TRBV19 and TRBJ1-5, with 10 bases lining up with TRBD1. The CDR3 covers 15 residues. V trimming: 7 bases; J trimming: 1 base; junction bases outside the gene matches: 4. Germline V gene data show CDR1 as LNHDA and CDR2 as SQIVND (reference sequence). CDR3 nucleotide sequence: TGTGCCAGTAAGGCGACAGGGGGCAGCAATCAGCCCCAGCATTTT. It specifies CASKATGGSNQPQHF.

The V and J genes are TRBV2 and TRBJ2-5; maybe TRBD2 (6 bases). Germline lookup yields CDR1 SNHLY and CDR2 FYNNEI. This CDR3 region has 13 residues. With 3 bases removed from V and 5 bases from J, the gap between germline ends came to 10 bases. The chain's CDR3 is CASSDRRGETQYF. CDR3 bases: TGTGCCAGCAGTGACAGACGGGGGGAGACCCAGTACTTC.

The chain has TRBV9 and TRBJ2-3; D is possibly TRBD2 (6 bases). The CDR3 extends over 15 amino acids. Germline V lookup: CDR1 SGDLS, CDR2 YYNGEE. V shed 3 bases and J shed 0 bases, with 11 bases lying between them. The CDR3, as DNA: TGTGCCAGCAGCGCCTCCGGGACTAGCACAGATACGCAGTATTTT. This gives the protein CASSASGTSTDTQYF.

The V call is TRBV19, the J call TRBJ1-1; 8 bases are shared with TRBD1. With 5 bases clipped from V and 4 bases from J, the junction kept 6 bases outside the gene matches. The germline gives CDR1 LNHDA, CDR2 SQIVND (reference sequence). The CDR3 runs to 14 residues. CDR3 protein: CASSGPGGGTEAFF. The CDR3 DNA reads TGTGCCAGTAGTGGCCCAGGGGGCGGCACTGAAGCTTTCTTT.

The rearrangement joins TRBV6-1 to TRBJ1-1; TRBD1 might be the D (5 bases). This CDR3 has 14 amino acids. The germline gives CDR1 MNHNS, CDR2 SASEGT. V was trimmed by 6 bases and J by 3 bases, leaving 14 bases between them. The CDR3 DNA sequence: TGTGCCAGCAGACCCCCAAGGGGCGACACTGAAGCTTTCTTT. This translates into CASRPPRGDTEAFF.

This clone has only a few counts. The rearrangement uses TRBV6-5 and TRBJ1-1; 8 nucleotides line up with TRBD1. CDR3 length: 14 amino acids. Germline CDR1 and CDR2: MNHEY and SVGAGI. Germline trimming cut 7 bases from V and 4 bases from J; bases unmatched to any gene: 8. The CDR3 here is CASTPTGVGTEAFF. Here the CDR3 DNA reads TGTGCCAGCACCCCGACAGGGGTCGGCACTGAAGCTTTCTTT.

The V and J genes are TRBV4-2 and TRBJ1-5, with D possibly matching TRBD1 (6 bases). The length of the CDR3 is 18 residues. The V gene's germline CDR1 is LGHNA and CDR2 YNFKEQ. V was cut by 0 bases and J by 2 bases, with 17 bases left in between. The CDR3 loop is CASSQEVWGLDGNQPQHF. Written as DNA, the CDR3 is TGTGCCAGCAGCCAAGAGGTTTGGGGGCTAGATGGCAATCAGCCCCAGCATTTT.

The V and J genes are TRBV7-9 and TRBJ2-3, with D unresolved. The V end was cut by 0 bases, the J end by 11 bases, with 12 bases between. Germline CDR1 SEHNR, CDR2 FQNEAQ (reference sequence). There are 13 residues in the CDR3. The CDR3 region is CASSLATDKRQYF. CDR3 DNA: TGTGCCAGCAGCTTAGCGACCGACAAGAGGCAGTATTTT.

This chain connects TRBV6-1 to TRBJ2-3; D unclear. This CDR3 spans 13 amino acids. The germline V and J ends were trimmed by 8 bases and 3 bases, with 12 bases remaining between them. CDR1 and CDR2 (germline): MNHNS, SASEGT. CDR3 nucleotides: TGTGCCAGCCGTGGTTCTTCTACAGATACGCAGTATTTT. This codes for CASRGSSTDTQYF.

This clone came up a few times. The chain combines TRBV19 with TRBJ1-5; unclear D gene. The V gene's germline CDR1 is LNHDA and CDR2 SQIVND (reference sequence). CDR3 length: 14 residues. V dropped 8 bases and J dropped 3 bases, with 14 bases sitting between them. The CDR3 region has the DNA TGTGCCAGTCGAAGAGACACTGACAATCAGCCCCAGCATTTT. It encodes CASRRDTDNQPQHF.

This chain links TRBV6-6 with TRBJ1-4; tentatively, D is TRBD1 (5 bases). The CDR3 extends over 15 amino acids. The V end was cut by 5 bases, the J end by 7 bases, with 17 bases between. The germline V gene encodes CDR1 MNHNY and CDR2 SVGAGI (reference sequence). CDR3 coding DNA: TGTGCCAGCAGTGTCGAGGCGACAGTGCGTGAAAAACTGTTTTTT. Translating gives CASSVEATVREKLFF.

Comments on this clone: This specimen includes other DNA sequences encoding the same CDR3. The chain joins TRBV14 to TRBJ2-3; the D gene is possibly TRBD2 (6 bases). This CDR3 comprises 13 residues. The V gene lost 1 base and the J gene lost 4 bases, with 6 bases spanning the gap. Germline lookup yields CDR1 SGHDN and CDR2 FVKESK. The CDR3 coding sequence is TGTGCCAGCAGCCAAGGGGGGGCAGATACGCAGTATTTT. It specifies CASSQGGADTQYF. The full variable domain, with the rest looked up from reference TRBV14 and TRBJ2-3, is EAGVTQFPSHSVIEKGQTVTLRCDPISGHDNLYWYRRVMGKEIKFLLHFVKESKQDESGMPNNRFLAERTGGTYSTLKVQPAELEDSGVYFCASSQGGADTQYFGPGTRLTVL.

This clone was detected only a few times. V is TRBV6-1 and J is TRBJ2-5, with D tentatively TRBD1 (6 bases). V lost 4 bases and J lost 1, with 10 bases in between. This CDR3 has 14 amino acids. The germline CDR1 and CDR2 sequences are MNHNS and SASEGT. CDR3 bases: TGTGCCAGCAGTGGTTGGGGGCGCCAAGAGACCCAGTACTTC. Protein sequence: CASSGWGRQETQYF.

The genes are TRBV28 and TRBJ1-3, with 7 bases lining up with TRBD1. V was clipped by 8 bases and J by 2 bases; unmatched bases: 9. Germline CDR1 and CDR2: MDHEN and SYDVKM. The CDR3 contains 15 residues. The CDR3 reads CASGQGGGAGNTIYF. CDR3 DNA: TGTGCCAGCGGTCAGGGGGGAGGTGCTGGAAACACCATATATTTT.

CDR3 coding DNA: TGTGCCAGCAGTGACTCAATTTCTGGTGGCTACACCTTC. It specifies CASSDSISGGYTF. The chain couples TRBV27 to TRBJ1-2; D is unresolved. This CDR3 region has 13 residues. CDR1 and CDR2 (germline): MNHEY, SMNVEV (reference sequence). V shed 5 bases and J shed 7 bases, with 14 bases lying between them.